This record covers a single TCR beta chain. Germline V gene data show CDR1 as MNHEY and CDR2 as SVGAGI. With 7 bases removed from V and 6 bases from J, the gap between germline ends came to 19 bases. This CDR3 comprises 14 residues. The sample comes from a study of T cell responses to AZD1222 COVID-19 vaccine. Assay used: immunoSEQ multiplex PCR; TCRdb lists only in-frame clones, some missing. The data show around 130,000 clones, over 90% seen once. This clonotype was obtained from an adult in good health. The input for sequencing was peripheral blood, taken on day 0 of AZD1222 vaccination. The rearrangement links TRBV6-5 to TRBJ2-7; perhaps D is TRBD1 or TRBD2 (5 bases each). The DNA for the CDR3 is TGTGCCAGCACCGAAACGGGGAGTCAGGGCGAGCAGTACTTC. Translating it yields CASTETGSQGEQYF.